The 19 T cell receptor beta chains given below trace back to one sample, sequenced in a study of control samples from healthy donors and cancer patients. Method: immunoSEQ multiplex PCR; TCRdb's copy keeps in-frame clones and lacks some. Here the sample spans 90,000 to 150,000 clones, around 89% being singletons. Sequences were obtained from blood. The receptor source for this set is a man aged 35 to 55 in good health.

Worth noting for this clone: The same CDR3 is also encoded by other DNA sequences in this sample. The rearrangement links TRBV6-5 to TRBJ1-2; TRBD1 matches 9 bases. V gave up 6 bases and J gave up 9 bases; unmatched junction bases: 5. The CDR3 extends over 12 amino acids. Germline CDR1 reads MNHEY; CDR2 reads SVGAGI. CDR3: CASSPGQGRYTF. CDR3 sequence (DNA): TGTGCCAGCAGCCCGGGACAGGGACGCTACACCTTC.

The V gene is TRBV6-5, the J gene TRBJ1-3; D call uncertain. Germline values: CDR1 MNHEY, CDR2 SVGAGI. V was clipped by 0 bases and J by 1 base, with 7 bases between them. The CDR3 is 15 residues long. CDR3 region: CASSYSIRSGNTIYF. Here the CDR3 DNA reads TGTGCCAGCAGTTACTCGATCAGATCTGGAAACACCATATATTTT.

The rearrangement uses TRBV19 and TRBJ2-1, with D perhaps matching TRBD1 (6 bases). Germline V gives CDR1 LNHDA, CDR2 SQIVND (reference sequence). CDR3 length: 13 residues. With 5 bases removed from V and 10 bases from J, the gap between germline ends came to 15 bases. For the CDR3, the DNA is TGTGCCAGTAGTTTTACCACAGGGCGGGAGCAGTTCTTC. Encoded protein: CASSFTTGREQFF.

The J gene is TRBJ1-5, the V gene TRBV7-9, with D unresolved. V lost 1 base and J lost 7, with 14 bases in between. The germline V gene encodes CDR1 SEHNR and CDR2 FQNEAQ (reference sequence). The CDR3 loop spans 15 amino acids. The CDR3 sequence is CASSLEGRAGQPQHF. DNA of the CDR3: TGTGCCAGCAGCTTAGAAGGACGGGCGGGGCAGCCCCAGCATTTT.

This chain connects TRBV4-1 to TRBJ2-5, with 8 bases matching TRBD2. Trimming removed 1 base from V and 1 base from J; junction bases left unmatched: 5. The CDR3 covers 16 residues. Germline assignment: CDR1 MGHRA and CDR2 YSYEKL. The CDR3 protein is CASSQVKLAVQETQYF. CDR3 DNA: TGCGCCAGCAGCCAAGTTAAACTAGCGGTCCAAGAGACCCAGTACTTC.

The chain couples TRBV19 to TRBJ2-3; D might be TRBD1 (6 bases). This CDR3 is 15 amino acids long. CDR1 and CDR2 (germline): LNHDA, SQIVND (reference sequence). The V and J ends lost 6 bases and 4 bases respectively, with 17 bases between them. CDR3 protein: CASRLQGRSPDTQYF. Written as DNA, the CDR3 is TGTGCCAGTAGACTACAGGGTAGGAGCCCAGATACGCAGTATTTT.

The rearrangement links TRBV2 to TRBJ1-1; maybe TRBD1 (5 bases). This CDR3 comprises 15 residues. V was pared by 6 bases and J by 1 base, with 15 bases between. The germline V gene has CDR1 SNHLY and CDR2 FYNNEI. The CDR3 DNA is TGTGCCAGCAGACCTCGACAGATGCCGAACACTGAAGCTTTCTTT. As protein: CASRPRQMPNTEAFF.

This chain uses TRBV18 with TRBJ2-3; 7 bases agree with TRBD1. J lost 2 bases, V lost 4 bases, and 15 bases had no gene match. This CDR3 comprises 18 residues. Per the germline V gene, CDR1 is KGHSH and CDR2 is LQKENI. CDR3 region: CASSRLPGQTSFTDTQYF. The CDR3 DNA is TGTGCCAGCTCACGACTGCCGGGACAGACTTCATTCACAGATACGCAGTATTTT.

About this clone itself: Different DNA sequences within this sample yield the same CDR3. The chain's CDR3 is CASSPGRTYEQYF. CDR3 in DNA: TGTGCCAGCTCACCCGGGCGGACCTACGAGCAGTACTTC. V and J are TRBV18 and TRBJ2-7; no clear D gene. V lost 3 bases and J lost 2, with 8 bases in between. The CDR3 contains 13 residues. The germline V gene has CDR1 KGHSH and CDR2 LQKENI.

The rearrangement links TRBV27 to TRBJ2-1, with D possibly TRBD1 on 5 matching bases. Trimming left V 3 bases short and J 1 base short, with 7 bases between. Germline V lookup: CDR1 MNHEY, CDR2 SMNVEV (reference sequence). The CDR3 contains 14 residues. The CDR3 is CASSFKGSYNEQFF. The CDR3 DNA follows: TGTGCCAGCAGTTTCAAGGGGTCCTACAATGAGCAGTTCTTC.

This rearrangement joins TRBV10-3 to TRBJ2-3; 7 positions agree with TRBD1. V shed 10 bases, J shed 0 bases, and the junction held 13 bases outside the gene matches. Germline lookup yields CDR1 ENHRY and CDR2 SYGVKD. CDR3 size: 16 residues. The DNA of the CDR3 is TGTGCCACCCGGGGCCTAACAGGGGATAGCACAGATACGCAGTATTTT. Protein product: CATRGLTGDSTDTQYF.

The V call is TRBV5-8, the J call TRBJ2-3; D gene ambiguous. Germline loops: CDR1 SGHTS, CDR2 YDEGEE. Trimming left V 3 bases short and J 14 bases short, with 13 bases between. The CDR3 extends over 11 amino acids. The CDR3, as DNA: TGTGCCAGCAGCTCCCGGGTCAATCCGTATTTT. Protein: CASSSRVNPYF.

The chain joins TRBV11-2 to TRBJ1-1, with a possible D match to TRBD1 (5 bases). The CDR3 spans 17 residues. Germline V lookup: CDR1 SGHAT, CDR2 FQNNGV. Trimming removed 1 base from V and 1 base from J, with 16 bases in between. The CDR3 bases are TGTGCCAGCAGCTTAGCCTCTGGGACCAGGCCGAACACTGAAGCTTTCTTT. It translates to CASSLASGTRPNTEAFF.

The J gene is TRBJ2-7, the V gene TRBV5-4; 8 positions agree with TRBD1. The CDR3 runs to 14 residues. Trimming removed 5 bases from V and 3 bases from J; junction bases left unmatched: 7. The germline gives CDR1 SGHNT, CDR2 YYREEE (reference sequence). CDR3 sequence: CASRDLGQGYEQYF. In DNA, the CDR3 is TGTGCCAGCAGGGACTTAGGACAGGGCTACGAGCAGTACTTC.

The rearrangement links TRBV9 to TRBJ2-2, with TRBD2 matching 10 bases. The CDR3 loop spans 16 amino acids. The V and J ends lost 4 bases and 0 bases, in that order; junction bases with no gene match: 3. Germline V gives CDR1 SGDLS, CDR2 YYNGEE. The DNA for the CDR3 is TGTGCCAGCAGCCATGGACTAGCGGCGAACACCGGGGAGCTGTTTTTT. Protein product: CASSHGLAANTGELFF.

Regarding this clone: At the DNA level, this CDR3 is encoded by other sequences in the same sample as well. The V and J genes are TRBV5-1 and TRBJ1-2, with a possible D match to TRBD1 (6 bases). The CDR3 sequence is 13 residues long. The V and J ends lost 0 bases and 3 bases respectively, with 6 bases between them. Germline CDR1 is SGHRS and CDR2 is YFSETQ. The chain's CDR3 is CASSLAGDYGYTF. The CDR3 DNA reads TGCGCCAGCAGCTTGGCAGGGGACTATGGCTACACCTTC.

The chain recombines TRBV28 with TRBJ1-3; D is undetermined. The germline V gene encodes CDR1 MDHEN and CDR2 SYDVKM. The CDR3 runs 14 residues. Trimming shortened V by 2 bases and J by 2 bases, and 7 bases separated the two germline ends. CDR3 coding DNA: TGTGCCAGCAGTTTAGTTAGTACTGGAAACACCATATATTTT. Translated: CASSLVSTGNTIYF.

The chain links TRBV5-4 to TRBJ1-3; D gene unclear. CDR1 SGHNT and CDR2 YYREEE come from the germline V gene (reference sequence). The CDR3 length is 16 residues. V lost 4 bases and J 0 bases, leaving 14 bases between the germline ends. CDR3 sequence: CASSPEWVFSGNTIYF. The CDR3 DNA is TGTGCCAGCAGCCCAGAATGGGTTTTCTCTGGAAACACCATATATTTT.

The gene calls are TRBV4-2 and TRBJ1-1, with TRBD1 as a possible D gene (6 bases). Germline CDR1 and CDR2: LGHNA and YNFKEQ. The CDR3 runs 13 residues. The V and J ends lost 4 bases and 4 bases respectively, with 10 bases between them. The CDR3 sequence is CASSPVGGTEAFF. CDR3 nucleotide sequence: TGTGCCAGCAGCCCTGTAGGGGGCACTGAAGCTTTCTTT.